Included here is one T cell receptor beta chain sequence, with context. What it recognizes is unknown. Method: immunoSEQ multiplex PCR; TCRdb's copy keeps in-frame clones and lacks some. The top ten clones hold roughly 36% of a sample with 35,000 to 50,000 clones, 70% to 80% of them seen once. With 6 bases removed from V and 3 bases from J, the gap between germline ends came to 14 bases. This CDR3 is 14 amino acids long. The germline gives CDR1 MNHNY, CDR2 SVGAGI (reference sequence). The data stem from a study of T cells in localized non-small cell lung cancer. General observations from the study: Tumor samples were not multi-region, leaving intratumor heterogeneity unexcluded. The appearance of a median approximately 60 of the top 100 tumor clones was seen in adjacent lung. An association was observed between higher blood T cell density and longer overall survival. Uninvolved neighboring lung showed the greatest T cell clonality, exceeding tumor.

The gene calls are TRBV6-6 and TRBJ2-5, with no clear D. The TCR comes from a woman aged 35-70 years with stage II squamous cell lung carcinoma. The sequences come from PBMCs, collected before any cancer treatment. The CDR3 reads CASSDLGKKETQYF. The CDR3 nucleotides read TGTGCCAGCAGCGACTTAGGGAAAAAAGAGACCCAGTACTTC.